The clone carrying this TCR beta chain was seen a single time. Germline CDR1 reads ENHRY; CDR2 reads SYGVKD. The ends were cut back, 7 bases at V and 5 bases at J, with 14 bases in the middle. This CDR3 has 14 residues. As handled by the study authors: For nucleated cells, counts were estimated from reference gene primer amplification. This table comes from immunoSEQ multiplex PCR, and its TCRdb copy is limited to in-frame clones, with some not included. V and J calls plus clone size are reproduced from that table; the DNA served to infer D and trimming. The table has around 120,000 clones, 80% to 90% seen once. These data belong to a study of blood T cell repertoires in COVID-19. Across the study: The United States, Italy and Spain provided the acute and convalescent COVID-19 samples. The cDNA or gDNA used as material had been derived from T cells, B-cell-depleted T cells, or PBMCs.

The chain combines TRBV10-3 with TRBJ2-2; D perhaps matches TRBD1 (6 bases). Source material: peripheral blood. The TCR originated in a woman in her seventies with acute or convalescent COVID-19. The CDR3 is CAINPTGGTGELFF. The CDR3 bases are TGTGCCATCAACCCGACAGGTGGGACCGGGGAGCTGTTTTTT.